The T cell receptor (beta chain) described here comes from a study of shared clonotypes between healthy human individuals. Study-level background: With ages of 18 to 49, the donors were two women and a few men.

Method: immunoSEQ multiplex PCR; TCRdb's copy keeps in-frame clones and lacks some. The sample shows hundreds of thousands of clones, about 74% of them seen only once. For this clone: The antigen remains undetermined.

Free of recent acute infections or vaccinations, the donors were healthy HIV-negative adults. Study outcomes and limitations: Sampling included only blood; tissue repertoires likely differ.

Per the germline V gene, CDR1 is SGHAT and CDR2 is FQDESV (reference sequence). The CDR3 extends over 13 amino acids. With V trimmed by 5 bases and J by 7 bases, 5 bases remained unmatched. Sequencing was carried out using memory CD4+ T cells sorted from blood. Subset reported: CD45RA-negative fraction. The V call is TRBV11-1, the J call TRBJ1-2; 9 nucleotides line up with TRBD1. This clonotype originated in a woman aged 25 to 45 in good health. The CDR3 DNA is TGTGCCAGCAGCCACCGGGACAGGGCTGGCTACACCTTC. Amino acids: CASSHRDRAGYTF. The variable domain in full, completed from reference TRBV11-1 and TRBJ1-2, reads EAEVAQSPRYKITEKSQAVAFWCDPISGHATLYWYRQILGQGPELLVQFQDESVVDDSQLPKDRFSAERLKGVDSTLKIQPAELGDSAMYLCASSHRDRAGYTFGSGTRLTVV.